The entry that follows covers one T cell receptor (beta chain) sequence. Its antigen is as yet unknown. This specimen belongs to a study of cytomegalovirus exposure and HLA in healthy donors. The germline gives CDR1 SNHLY, CDR2 FYNNEI. The V end was cut by 3 bases, the J end by 5 bases, with 13 bases between. This CDR3 has 14 amino acids. Use of 60 Vbeta and 13 Jbeta primers characterized the PCR. This table comes from immunoSEQ multiplex PCR, and its TCRdb copy is limited to in-frame clones, with some not included. The specimen's table records around 130,000 clones. Regarding the study as a whole: Productive status was seen about 87% or about 30% of the time for most TCR beta V segments in an earlier analysis. Because they were indistinguishable, some V segments, including TRBV6-2 and TRBV6-3, were excluded.

Source material: PBMCs. The chain employs TRBV2 and TRBJ1-1; D is perhaps TRBD1 (5 bases). The sequence was obtained from a woman in her sixties or seventies in good health and CMV-seronegative. This CDR3 is CASSEDILRTEAFF. As DNA, the CDR3 is TGTGCCAGCAGTGAGGACATTCTAAGGACTGAAGCTTTCTTT.